This T cell receptor (beta chain) appears in the sequencing data of a study of control samples from healthy donors and cancer patients. Produced via immunoSEQ multiplex PCR; TCRdb's table is partial and in-frame only. Seen here are roughly 88,000 clones, 85% observed once, and the top ten hold approximately 20%. Sequenced sample: blood. The TCR originated in a man aged 25 to 40 in good health.

CDR3 protein: CASSRLPADTQYF. The CDR3 coding sequence is TGTGCCAGTAGTAGACTGCCGGCAGATACGCAGTATTTT. The rearrangement uses TRBV19 and TRBJ2-3; the D is unclear. Trimming left V 4 bases short and J 4 bases short, with 9 bases between. The CDR3 length is 13 residues. CDR1 LNHDA and CDR2 SQIVND come from the germline V gene (reference sequence).